This T cell receptor beta chain was sequenced in a study of long-term antiretroviral therapy in people with HIV. Study conclusions and caveats: CDR3 lengths in HIV samples spanned a narrower range than controls.

V dropped 7 bases and J dropped 4 bases, with 10 bases sitting between them. The germline CDR1 and CDR2 sequences are MNHEY and SMNVEV (reference sequence). This CDR3 comprises 12 residues. The immunoSEQ assay was v3.0, run at survey level. Sequencing was performed with immunoSEQ multiplex PCR; in TCRdb, only in-frame clones are kept and a portion is missing. This table has some 15,000 clones, 70% to 90% appearing once. Cryopreserved PBMC samples of roughly 1-10 million cells were used for DNA extraction. Of note for this clone: The antigen remains undetermined.

Sequencing was performed on unsorted PBMCs, taken 6.9 years after starting antiretroviral therapy. This receptor was obtained from a man between 45 and 60 years old with HIV. This rearrangement joins TRBV27 to TRBJ2-5; D might be TRBD2 (5 bases). The CDR3 region is CASTFGVETQYF. For the CDR3, the DNA is TGTGCCAGCACGTTCGGGGTAGAGACCCAGTACTTC.